The following is a T cell receptor beta chain sequence with its context. The data stem from a study of blood T cell repertoires in COVID-19. At the level of the study: PBMCs, B-cell-depleted T cells, or T cells provided the cDNA or gDNA that made up the material.

Sequenced by immunoSEQ multiplex PCR; TCRdb stores in-frame clones only, minus some. The sample carries roughly 300,000 clones, 86% recorded once. The clonotype was recovered from a woman aged 45-60 years with acute or convalescent COVID-19. Sequencing input: peripheral blood.

The CDR3 loop reads CASSLTGQGQSGSQHF. The CDR3 nucleotides read TGTGCCAGCAGTTTGACTGGACAGGGCCAGTCGGGGTCCCAGCATTTT. The chain has TRBV28 and TRBJ1-5, with TRBD1 matching over 8 bases. Germline CDR1 is MDHEN and CDR2 is SYDVKM. The CDR3 extends over 16 amino acids. V lost 3 bases and J lost 11; bases outside the gene matches: 15.